The present TCR beta chain was sequenced within a study of cytomegalovirus exposure and HLA in healthy donors. PCR involved 60 Vbeta and 13 Jbeta primers. Data came from immunoSEQ multiplex PCR; TCRdb stores just in-frame clones and leaves some out. In all, the sample yields about 170,000 clones. This CDR3 has 14 residues. The V gene lost 4 bases and the J gene lost 5 bases, with 14 bases spanning the gap. The germline gives CDR1 MNHNS, CDR2 SASEGT. The sequence derives from an older woman in good health and CMV-seronegative. Sequenced sample: PBMCs. The gene calls are TRBV6-1 and TRBJ2-5; D possibly corresponds to TRBD2 (5 bases). The CDR3 sequence: CASSVGPKRETQYF. CDR3 DNA: TGTGCCAGCAGTGTAGGCCCCAAGCGGGAGACCCAGTACTTC.